The clone carrying this T cell receptor beta chain was found a few times. What it binds is not known. The data stem from a study of cytomegalovirus exposure and HLA in healthy donors. Across the whole study: Most genotyped donors, about 81% of 300 to 400, had Caucasian-associated genetic ancestry. General observations from the study: Clonal expansion, a later analysis showed, was greater in HLA-associated TCR beta chains than in equally common others.

V gave up 5 bases and J gave up 6 bases, with 11 bases separating them. Germline CDR1 MNHEY, CDR2 SVGAGI. CDR3 length: 13 amino acids. Use of 60 Vbeta and 13 Jbeta primers characterized the PCR. Assay: immunoSEQ multiplex PCR; the TCRdb copy retains only in-frame clones and omits some. The sample has 90,000 to 100,000 clones; approximately 68% are singletons. The chain couples TRBV6-5 to TRBJ2-1, with D unclear. Material for sequencing was PBMCs. The clonotype was recovered from a boy between 10 and 17 years old in good health and CMV-seropositive. DNA of the CDR3: TGTGCCAGCAGTCCCGTGACTGGCAATGAGCAGTTCTTC. This gives the protein CASSPVTGNEQFF.